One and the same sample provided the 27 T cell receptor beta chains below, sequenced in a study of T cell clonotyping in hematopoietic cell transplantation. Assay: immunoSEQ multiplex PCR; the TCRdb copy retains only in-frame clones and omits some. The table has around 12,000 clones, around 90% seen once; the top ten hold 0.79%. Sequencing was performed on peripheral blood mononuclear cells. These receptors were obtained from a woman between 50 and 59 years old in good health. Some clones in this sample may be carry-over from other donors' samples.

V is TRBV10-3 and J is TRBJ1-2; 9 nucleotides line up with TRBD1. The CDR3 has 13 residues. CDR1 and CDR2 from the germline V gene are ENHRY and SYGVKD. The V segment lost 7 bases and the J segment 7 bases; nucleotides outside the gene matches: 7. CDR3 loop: CAITPQGASGYTF. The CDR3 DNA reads TGTGCCATCACCCCACAGGGGGCAAGTGGCTACACCTTC.

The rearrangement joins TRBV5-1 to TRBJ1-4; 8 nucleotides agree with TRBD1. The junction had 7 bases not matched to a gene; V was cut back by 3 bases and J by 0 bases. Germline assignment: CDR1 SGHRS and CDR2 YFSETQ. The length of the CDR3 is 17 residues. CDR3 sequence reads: CASSWGDRPATNEKLFF. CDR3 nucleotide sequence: TGCGCCAGCAGCTGGGGGGACAGGCCAGCAACTAATGAAAAACTGTTTTTT. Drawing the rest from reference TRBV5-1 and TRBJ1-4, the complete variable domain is KAGVTQTPRYLIKTRGQQVTLSCSPISGHRSVSWYQQTPGQGLQFLFEYFSETQRNKGNFPGRFSGRQFSNSRSEMNVSTLELGDSALYLCASSWGDRPATNEKLFFGSGTQLSVL.

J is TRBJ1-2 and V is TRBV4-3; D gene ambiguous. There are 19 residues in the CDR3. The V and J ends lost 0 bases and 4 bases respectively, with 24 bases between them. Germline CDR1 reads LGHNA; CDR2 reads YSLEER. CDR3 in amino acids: CASSQDPATRNRVIYGYTF. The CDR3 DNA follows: TGCGCCAGCAGCCAAGATCCGGCCACAAGGAACCGAGTGATCTATGGCTACACCTTC.

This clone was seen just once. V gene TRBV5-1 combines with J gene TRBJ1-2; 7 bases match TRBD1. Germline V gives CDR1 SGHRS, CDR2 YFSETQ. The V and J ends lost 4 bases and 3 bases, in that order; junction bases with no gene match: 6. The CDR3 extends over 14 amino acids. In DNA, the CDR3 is TGCGCCAGCAGCCAGGGACAGCAATACTATGGCTACACCTTC. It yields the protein CASSQGQQYYGYTF.

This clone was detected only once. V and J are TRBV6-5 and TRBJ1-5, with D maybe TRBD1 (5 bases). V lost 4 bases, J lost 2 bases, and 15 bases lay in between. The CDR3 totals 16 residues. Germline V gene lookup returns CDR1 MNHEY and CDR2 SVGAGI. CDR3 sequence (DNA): TGTGCCAGCAGTTCCCTATCAGGGTCGGGCAATCAGCCCCAGCATTTT. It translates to CASSSLSGSGNQPQHF.

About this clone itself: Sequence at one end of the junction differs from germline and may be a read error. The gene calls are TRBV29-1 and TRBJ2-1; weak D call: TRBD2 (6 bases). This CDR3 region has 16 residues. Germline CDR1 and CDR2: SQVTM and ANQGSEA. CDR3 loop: CSVEVGDGSSYNEQFF. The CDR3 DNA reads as TGCAGCGTCGAAGTGGGGGACGGGAGCTCCTACAATGAGCAGTTCTTC.

CDR3 nucleotides: TGTGCCAGCAGCTTAGAACGCGGAGGTACGCAGTATTTT. Its translation is CASSLERGGTQYF. The chain couples TRBV11-2 to TRBJ2-3; D possibly corresponds to TRBD2 (5 bases). CDR1 SGHAT and CDR2 FQNNGV come from the germline V gene. The CDR3 extends over 13 amino acids. The V gene lost 0 bases and the J gene lost 8 bases, with 9 bases spanning the gap.

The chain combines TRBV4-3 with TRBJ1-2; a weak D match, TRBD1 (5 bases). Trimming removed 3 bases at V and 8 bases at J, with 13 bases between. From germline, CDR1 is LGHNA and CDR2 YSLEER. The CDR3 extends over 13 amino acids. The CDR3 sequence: CASSQSRARGYTF. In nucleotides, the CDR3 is TGCGCCAGCAGCCAGTCCAGGGCACGGGGCTACACCTTC.

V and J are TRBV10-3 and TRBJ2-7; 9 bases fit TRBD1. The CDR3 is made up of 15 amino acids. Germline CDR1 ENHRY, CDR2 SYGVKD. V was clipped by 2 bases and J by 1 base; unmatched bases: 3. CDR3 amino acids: CAISEPGQGSYEQYF. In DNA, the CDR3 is TGTGCCATCAGTGAGCCTGGACAGGGGTCCTACGAGCAGTACTTC.

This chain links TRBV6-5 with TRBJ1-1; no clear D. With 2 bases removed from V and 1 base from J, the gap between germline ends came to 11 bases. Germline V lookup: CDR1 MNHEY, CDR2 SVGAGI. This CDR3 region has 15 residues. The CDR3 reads CASSYHETANTEAFF. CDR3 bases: TGTGCCAGCAGTTACCACGAGACCGCGAACACTGAAGCTTTCTTT.

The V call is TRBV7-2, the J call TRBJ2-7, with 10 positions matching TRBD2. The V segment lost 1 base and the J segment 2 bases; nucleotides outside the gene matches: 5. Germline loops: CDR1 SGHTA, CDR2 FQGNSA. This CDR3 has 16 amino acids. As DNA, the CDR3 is TGTGCCAGCAGCTTAGTAGCGGGGGGCGGTACCTACGAGCAGTACTTC. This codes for CASSLVAGGGTYEQYF.

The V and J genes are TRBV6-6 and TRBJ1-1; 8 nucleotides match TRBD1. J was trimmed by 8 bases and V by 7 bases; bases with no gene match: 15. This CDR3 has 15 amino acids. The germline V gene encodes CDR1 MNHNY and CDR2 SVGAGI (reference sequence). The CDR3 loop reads CASTTNSDRGKEAFF. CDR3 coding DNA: TGTGCCAGCACCACAAATTCCGACAGGGGTAAAGAAGCTTTCTTT.

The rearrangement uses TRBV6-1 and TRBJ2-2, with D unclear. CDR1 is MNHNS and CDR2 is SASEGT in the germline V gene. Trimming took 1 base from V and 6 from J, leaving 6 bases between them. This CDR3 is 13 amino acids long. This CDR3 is CASSEVGSGELFF. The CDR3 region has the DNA TGTGCCAGCAGTGAAGTCGGATCCGGGGAGCTGTTTTTT.

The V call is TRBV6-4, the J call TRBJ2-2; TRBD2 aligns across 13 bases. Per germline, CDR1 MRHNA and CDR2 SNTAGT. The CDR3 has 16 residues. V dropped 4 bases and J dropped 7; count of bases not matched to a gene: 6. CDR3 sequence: CASSAPTSGGIGELFF. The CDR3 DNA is TGTGCCAGCAGTGCCCCGACTAGCGGGGGGATCGGGGAGCTGTTTTTT.

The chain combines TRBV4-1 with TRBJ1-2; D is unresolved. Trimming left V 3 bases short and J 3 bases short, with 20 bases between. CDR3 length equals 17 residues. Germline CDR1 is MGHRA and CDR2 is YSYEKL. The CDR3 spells CASSQTGNAAPYYGYTF. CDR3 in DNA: TGCGCCAGCAGCCAGACGGGGAACGCAGCTCCCTACTATGGCTACACCTTC.

CDR3: CASSVPGPSNQPQHF. The DNA of the CDR3 is TGTGCCAGCAGCGTACCCGGGCCTAGCAATCAGCCCCAGCATTTT. This chain uses TRBV5-8 with TRBJ1-5; D is unresolved. The germline CDR1 and CDR2 sequences are SGHTS and YDEGEE. V was pared by 4 bases and J by 0 bases, with 11 bases between. The CDR3 spans 15 residues.

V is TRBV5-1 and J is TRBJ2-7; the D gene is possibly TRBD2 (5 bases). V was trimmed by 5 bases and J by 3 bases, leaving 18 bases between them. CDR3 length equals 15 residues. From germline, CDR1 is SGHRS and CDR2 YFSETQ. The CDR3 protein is CASSRVEVGVYEQYF. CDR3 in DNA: TGCGCCAGCAGTAGGGTGGAGGTAGGTGTCTACGAGCAGTACTTC.

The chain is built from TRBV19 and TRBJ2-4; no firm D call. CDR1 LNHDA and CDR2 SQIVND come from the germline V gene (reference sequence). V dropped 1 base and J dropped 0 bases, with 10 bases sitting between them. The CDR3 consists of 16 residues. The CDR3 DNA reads TGTGCCAGTAGTATAGTAGGCCGAACAGCCAAAAACATTCAGTACTTC. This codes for CASSIVGRTAKNIQYF. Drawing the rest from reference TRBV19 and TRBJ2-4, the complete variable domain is DGGITQSPKYLFRKEGQNVTLSCEQNLNHDAMYWYRQDPGQGLRLIYYSQIVNDFQKGDIAEGYSVSREKKESFPLTVTSAQKNPTAFYLCASSIVGRTAKNIQYFGAGTRLSVL.

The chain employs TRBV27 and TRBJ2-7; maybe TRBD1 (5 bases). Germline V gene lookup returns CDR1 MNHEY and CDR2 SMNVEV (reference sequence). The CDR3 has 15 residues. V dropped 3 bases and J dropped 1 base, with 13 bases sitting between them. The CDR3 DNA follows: TGTGCCAGCAGTTTTGCAGGGTTCGGATCCTACGAGCAGTACTTC. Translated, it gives CASSFAGFGSYEQYF.

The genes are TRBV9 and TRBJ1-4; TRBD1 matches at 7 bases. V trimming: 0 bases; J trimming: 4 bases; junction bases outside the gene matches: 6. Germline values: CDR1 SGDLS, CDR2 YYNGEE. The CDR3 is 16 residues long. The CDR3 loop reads CASSVETGALNEKLFF. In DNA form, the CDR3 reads TGTGCCAGCAGCGTAGAAACAGGGGCGCTTAATGAAAAACTGTTTTTT.

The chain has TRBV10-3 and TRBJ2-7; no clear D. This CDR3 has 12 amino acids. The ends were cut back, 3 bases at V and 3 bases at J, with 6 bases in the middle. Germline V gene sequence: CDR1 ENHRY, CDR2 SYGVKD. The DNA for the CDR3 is TGTGCCATCAGTGACTTCCACTACGAGCAGTACTTC. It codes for CAISDFHYEQYF.

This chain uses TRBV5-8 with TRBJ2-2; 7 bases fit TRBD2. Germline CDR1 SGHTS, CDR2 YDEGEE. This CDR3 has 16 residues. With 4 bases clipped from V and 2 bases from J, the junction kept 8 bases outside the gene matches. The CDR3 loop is CASSRHSGLNTGELFF. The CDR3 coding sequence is TGTGCCAGCAGCCGTCATAGCGGGCTCAACACCGGGGAGCTGTTTTTT.

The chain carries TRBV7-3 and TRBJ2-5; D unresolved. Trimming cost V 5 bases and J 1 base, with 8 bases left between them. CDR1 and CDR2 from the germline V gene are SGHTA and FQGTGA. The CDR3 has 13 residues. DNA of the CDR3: TGTGCCAGCAGCGACACCCCCCAAGAGACCCAGTACTTC. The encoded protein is CASSDTPQETQYF.

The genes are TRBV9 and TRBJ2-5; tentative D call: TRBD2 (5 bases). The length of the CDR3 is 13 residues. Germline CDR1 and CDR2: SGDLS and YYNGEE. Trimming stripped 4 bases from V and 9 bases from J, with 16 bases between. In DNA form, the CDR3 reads TGTGCCAGCAGCCTTACAGTAGAGGGCTCCCAGTACTTC. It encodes CASSLTVEGSQYF.

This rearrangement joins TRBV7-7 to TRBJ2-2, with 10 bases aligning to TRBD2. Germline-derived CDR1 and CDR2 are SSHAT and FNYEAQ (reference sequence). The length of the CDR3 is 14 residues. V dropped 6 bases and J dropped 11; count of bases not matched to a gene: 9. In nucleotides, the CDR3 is TGTGCCAGCAGGACTGGGAGCGGGGGGGGTGAGCTGTTTTTT. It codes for CASRTGSGGGELFF. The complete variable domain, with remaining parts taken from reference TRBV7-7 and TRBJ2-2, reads GAGVSQSPRYKVTKRGQDVTLRCDPISSHATLYWYQQALGQGPEFLTYFNYEAQPDKSGLPSDRFSAERPEGSISTLTIQRTEQRDSAMYRCASRTGSGGGELFFGEGSRLTVL.

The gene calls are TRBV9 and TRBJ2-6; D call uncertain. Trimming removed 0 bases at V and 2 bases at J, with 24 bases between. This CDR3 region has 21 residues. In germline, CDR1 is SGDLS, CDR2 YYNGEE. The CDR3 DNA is TGTGCCAGCAGCGTAGATTCGGTAGGGCTCTACTCAAGGACTGGGGCCAACGTCCTGACTTTC. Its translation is CASSVDSVGLYSRTGANVLTF.

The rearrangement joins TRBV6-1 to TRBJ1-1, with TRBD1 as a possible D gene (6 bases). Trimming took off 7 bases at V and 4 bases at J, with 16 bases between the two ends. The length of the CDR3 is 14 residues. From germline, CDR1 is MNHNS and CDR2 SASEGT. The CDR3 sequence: CASMLQGSSTEAFF. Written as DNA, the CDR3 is TGTGCCAGCATGTTGCAGGGGAGCAGCACTGAAGCTTTCTTT.